Detailed here is one T cell receptor (beta chain). What it binds is not known. Produced via immunoSEQ multiplex PCR; TCRdb's table is partial and in-frame only. The sample gives about 2 million clones, about 95% of which show up once; 1.2% is in the top ten. This record belongs to a study of shared clonotypes between healthy human individuals. The CDR3 has 14 amino acids. In germline, CDR1 is SGHRS, CDR2 YFSETQ. V lost 9 bases, J lost 0 bases, and 13 bases lay in between. Naive CD8 cells were CD45RO-negative, positively selected for CCR7, excluding terminally differentiated effector memory CD45RA+ cells. Overall study results and limits: Non-shared clonotypes were found to have lower generation probabilities than the clonotypes that were shared by all four of the sorted-subset donors.

This rearrangement joins TRBV5-1 to TRBJ2-1, with D uncertain. Sequenced input: naive CD8+ T cells sorted from blood. This sequence originates from a man aged 18 to 29 in good health. The CDR3 protein is CATKVRDSYNEQFF. The CDR3 DNA reads as TGCGCCACGAAAGTTAGGGACTCCTACAATGAGCAGTTCTTC.